This paragraph reports one TCR beta chain. Only in-frame clones appear in the TCRdb table, and some are missing; sequencing was by immunoSEQ multiplex PCR. Among tens of thousands of clones, roughly 90% were seen once, and the ten largest hold 9.5% to 10%. The CDR3 runs to 15 residues. V shed 0 bases and J shed 8 bases, with 12 bases lying between them. In germline, CDR1 is SGHNT, CDR2 YYREEE (reference sequence). This specimen comes from a study of T cell changes during pregnancy in multiple sclerosis. V usage is TRBV5-4 and J usage is TRBJ1-6; D not resolved. Sequenced material: CD8+ T cells from peripheral blood mononuclear cells, taken in the first trimester of pregnancy. The TCR was taken from a female donor with multiple sclerosis, enrolled in a pregnancy study. In DNA form, the CDR3 reads TGTGCCAGCAGCTTGGCCGCGGAGGTTTATTCACCCCTCCACTTT. As protein: CASSLAAEVYSPLHF.